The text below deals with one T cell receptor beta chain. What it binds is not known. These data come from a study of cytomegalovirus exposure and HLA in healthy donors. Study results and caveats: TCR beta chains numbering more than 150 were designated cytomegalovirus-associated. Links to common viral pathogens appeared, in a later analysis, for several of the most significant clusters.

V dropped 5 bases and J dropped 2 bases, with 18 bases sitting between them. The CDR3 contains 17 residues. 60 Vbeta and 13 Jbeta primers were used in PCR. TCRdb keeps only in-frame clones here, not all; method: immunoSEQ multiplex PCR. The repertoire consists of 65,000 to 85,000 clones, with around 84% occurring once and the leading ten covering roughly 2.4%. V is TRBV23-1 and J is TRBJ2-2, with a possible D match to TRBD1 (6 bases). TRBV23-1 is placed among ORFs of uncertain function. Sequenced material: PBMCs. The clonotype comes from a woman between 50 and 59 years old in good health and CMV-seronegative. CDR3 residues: CASSRNRVKPNTGELFF. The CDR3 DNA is TGCGCCAGCAGTAGGAACAGGGTAAAACCTAACACCGGGGAGCTGTTTTTT.